This T cell receptor (beta chain) was sequenced for a study of immune evolution from preneoplasia to lung adenocarcinoma. TCRdb's copy holds only in-frame clones and misses some; the assay was immunoSEQ multiplex PCR. There are about 26,000 clones in the sample; approximately 69% occur only once, and 5.5% to 6% lies in the top ten. J lost 10 bases, V lost 4 bases, and 5 bases had no gene match. The CDR3 is 12 residues long. The V gene's germline CDR1 is LGHNA and CDR2 YNFKEQ. The sequenced sample was FFPE invasive lung adenocarcinoma tissue. The rearrangement uses TRBV4-2 and TRBJ1-1; 8 bases are a match to TRBD1. The sequence was obtained from a person in their sixties with invasive lung adenocarcinoma. Some clones in this sample may be carry-over from other donors' samples. CDR3 DNA sequence: TGTGCCAGCAGCCCAGACAGGGGAGGAGCTTTCTTT. It translates to CASSPDRGGAFF.